Listed here are 21 T cell receptor beta chains from one sample, sequenced in a study of T cells in tuberculosis. Sequenced by immunoSEQ multiplex PCR; TCRdb stores in-frame clones only, minus some. The sample includes roughly 61,000 clones, approximately 88% of them seen just once. After thawing and overnight rest, PBMC were stained with GMM-loaded CD1B tetramer, viability dye and anti-CD3 for sorting. CD1B tetramers were loaded with Rhodococcus equi-derived C32 glucose monomycolate. The sample was CD1b-GMM tetramer-negative cells sorted from PBMCs. The receptor source for this set is an adult woman with latent tuberculosis.

V and J are TRBV5-1 and TRBJ2-3, with 9 bases that match TRBD2. V was clipped by 4 bases and J by 6 bases; unmatched bases: 6. Germline V gene lookup returns CDR1 SGHRS and CDR2 YFSETQ. CDR3 length equals 14 residues. The CDR3 here is CASSPIAGDDTQYF. In DNA, the CDR3 is TGCGCCAGCAGCCCCATAGCGGGGGACGATACGCAGTATTTT.

The chain couples TRBV15 to TRBJ2-1; 7 bases align to TRBD2. J gave up 2 bases and V 4 bases, and 5 bases lay outside the gene matches. The germline V gene has CDR1 LNHNV and CDR2 YYDKDF (reference sequence). CDR3 length equals 15 residues. CDR3 residues: CATSTQGTTYNEQFF. CDR3 sequence (DNA): TGTGCCACCAGCACCCAAGGGACTACCTACAATGAGCAGTTCTTC.

The CDR3 DNA reads as TGTGCCAGTAACCGGGGGGGACGGGGCAATGAGCAGTTCTTC. Translation gives CASNRGGRGNEQFF. The chain recombines TRBV19 with TRBJ2-1; 8 positions agree with TRBD2. The CDR3 is 14 residues long. CDR1 is LNHDA and CDR2 is SQIVND in the germline V gene (reference sequence). Unmatched junction bases numbered 8, after V lost 7 bases and J lost 6 bases.

The chain recombines TRBV29-1 with TRBJ1-2, with D tentatively TRBD1 (6 bases). Per the germline V gene, CDR1 is SQVTM and CDR2 is ANQGSEA. There are 12 residues in the CDR3. V shed 6 bases and J shed 2 bases, with 10 bases lying between them. CDR3 in amino acids: CSVQTGNYGYTF. CDR3 bases: TGCAGCGTCCAGACAGGAAACTATGGCTACACCTTC.

J is TRBJ2-6 and V is TRBV15; the D gene is possibly TRBD1 (6 bases). The V end lost 3 bases, the J end lost 0 bases, and 12 bases lay between the germline ends. There are 17 residues in the CDR3. Germline V lookup: CDR1 LNHNV, CDR2 YYDKDF (reference sequence). In nucleotides, the CDR3 is TGTGCCACCAGCAGTCGACAGGACAGCTCTGGGGCCAACGTCCTGACTTTC. Residues: CATSSRQDSSGANVLTF. The whole variable domain, remainder taken from reference TRBV15 and TRBJ2-6, is DAMVIQNPRYQVTQFGKPVTLSCSQTLNHNVMYWYQQKSSQAPKLLFHYYDKDFNNEADTPDNFQSRRPNTSFCFLDIRSPGLGDTAMYLCATSSRQDSSGANVLTFGAGSRLTVL.

This chain connects TRBV5-4 to TRBJ2-1; the D gene is possibly TRBD2 (5 bases). V lost 4 bases and J 2 bases, leaving 10 bases between the germline ends. The CDR3 has 14 amino acids. Germline CDR1 is SGHNT and CDR2 is YYREEE (reference sequence). The CDR3 reads CASSPSRAYNEQFF. The CDR3 DNA sequence: TGTGCCAGCAGCCCCTCGCGGGCCTACAATGAGCAGTTCTTC. Supplemented by reference TRBV5-4 and TRBJ2-1, the full variable domain reads ETGVTQSPTHLIKTRGQQVTLRCSSQSGHNTVSWYQQALGQGPQFIFQYYREEENGRGNFPPRFSGLQFPNYSSELNVNALELDDSALYLCASSPSRAYNEQFFGPGTRLTVL.

The chain carries TRBV25-1 and TRBJ1-5; the match to TRBD1 covers 10 bases. Germline V gene data show CDR1 as MGHDK and CDR2 as SYGVNS. V lost 5 bases, J lost 3 bases, and 4 bases stayed unmatched. The CDR3 spans 15 residues. The CDR3 loop is CASSSGQGVNQPQHF. CDR3 DNA sequence: TGTGCCAGCAGTAGTGGACAGGGGGTCAATCAGCCCCAGCATTTT.

In the case of this clone: An end of the junction differs from the germline gene, which may be a read error. This rearrangement joins TRBV7-6 to TRBJ2-5; maybe TRBD1 (6 bases). The CDR3 extends over 13 amino acids. From germline, CDR1 is SGHVS and CDR2 FNYEAQ. This CDR3 reads CAGSRGYQETQYF. CDR3 coding DNA: TGTGCCGGCAGCAGGGGATACCAAGAGACCCAGTACTTC.

This sequence joins TRBV27 and TRBJ1-2; 8 nucleotides align to TRBD1. The germline gives CDR1 MNHEY, CDR2 SMNVEV (reference sequence). There are 15 residues in the CDR3. J lost 6 bases, V lost 4 bases, and 10 bases had no gene match. CDR3 residues: CASSSKDRDNDGYTF. CDR3 nucleotides: TGTGCCAGCAGTTCTAAGGACAGGGATAATGATGGCTACACCTTC.

This sequence joins TRBV4-3 and TRBJ1-6, with D possibly being TRBD1 (6 bases). CDR1 is LGHNA, CDR2 YSLEER, per germline. The CDR3 has 16 amino acids. V dropped 0 bases and J dropped 9 bases, with 15 bases sitting between them. CDR3 DNA sequence: TGCGCCAGCAGCCAAGAACGGGACACTTGGAGTTCACCCCTCCACTTT. Translated: CASSQERDTWSSPLHF.

The rearrangement links TRBV27 to TRBJ1-1; D is ambiguous. CDR3 length equals 15 residues. Germline CDR1 reads MNHEY; CDR2 reads SMNVEV (reference sequence). Trimming removed 6 bases at V and 5 bases at J, with 19 bases between. The CDR3 sequence: CASRKSRSTSTEAFF. The CDR3 coding sequence is TGTGCCAGCAGAAAATCGCGTAGCACATCGACTGAAGCTTTCTTT.

The rearrangement links TRBV25-1 to TRBJ1-6; the match to TRBD1 covers 9 bases. The germline V gene encodes CDR1 MGHDK and CDR2 SYGVNS. The CDR3 extends over 14 amino acids. Trimming took 3 bases from V and 9 from J; bases not matched to a gene: 3. The CDR3 sequence is CASSDMDRGSPLHF. The CDR3 DNA reads as TGTGCCAGCAGTGACATGGACAGGGGTTCACCCCTCCACTTT.

The chain uses TRBV6-6 and TRBJ2-3, with 9 bases lining up with TRBD1. Germline lookup yields CDR1 MNHNY and CDR2 SVGAGI (reference sequence). J was trimmed by 2 bases and V by 5 bases; bases with no gene match: 2. CDR3 length equals 14 residues. The CDR3 nucleotides are TGTGCCAGCAGTAGGACAGGGGTCACAGATACGCAGTATTTT. Its protein is CASSRTGVTDTQYF.

The gene calls are TRBV7-9 and TRBJ2-2, with 8 nucleotides matching TRBD2. This CDR3 region has 16 residues. V shed 5 bases and J 4 bases; nucleotides not matched to a gene: 9. Germline lookup yields CDR1 SEHNR and CDR2 FQNEAQ (reference sequence). For the CDR3, the DNA is TGTGCCAGCAGCCAGGGACTAGTACCGAGCACCGGGGAGCTGTTTTTT. Translated, it gives CASSQGLVPSTGELFF.

By sample fraction, this clone is medium-sized. The chain is built from TRBV6-5 and TRBJ2-6; no reliable D call. CDR1 MNHEY and CDR2 SVGAGI come from the germline V gene. This CDR3 contains 15 residues. The V gene lost 0 bases and the J gene lost 1 base, with 4 bases spanning the gap. The CDR3 DNA reads TGTGCCAGCAGTTACTCTGAGTCTGGGGCCAACGTCCTGACTTTC. Protein: CASSYSESGANVLTF.

The chain links TRBV6-4 to TRBJ2-1; possible D gene TRBD1, 5 bases. CDR1 MRHNA and CDR2 SNTAGT come from the germline V gene. V gave up 4 bases and J gave up 5 bases, with 12 bases separating them. The CDR3 covers 14 residues. The DNA for the CDR3 is TGTGCCAGCAGTGCCCAGGGTCTCCACAATGAGCAGTTCTTC. Translating it yields CASSAQGLHNEQFF.

V is TRBV6-4 and J is TRBJ2-2; 11 bases align to TRBD2. The CDR3 contains 15 residues. Trimming at V came to 4 bases and at J to 3 bases, leaving 1 base not matched to a gene. The germline CDR1 and CDR2 sequences are MRHNA and SNTAGT. The CDR3 sequence is CASSVLAGDTGELFF. DNA of the CDR3: TGTGCCAGCAGTGTACTAGCGGGGGACACCGGGGAGCTGTTTTTT.

The chain combines TRBV11-3 with TRBJ1-1, with 7 bases identical to TRBD1. This CDR3 spans 14 amino acids. Germline CDR1 reads SGHNT; CDR2 reads YENEEA. Losses at the gene ends were 4 bases for V and 4 bases for J; bases not matched to a gene: 6. The CDR3: CASSYRQGATEAFF. DNA for the CDR3: TGTGCCAGCAGCTACAGACAGGGCGCCACTGAAGCTTTCTTT.

As DNA, the CDR3 is TGTGCCAGCAGGGGGGGAGGCGGGGGACCCTTCTACGAGCAGTACTTC. Translating gives CASRGGGGGPFYEQYF. V gene TRBV7-9 combines with J gene TRBJ2-7, with TRBD2 matching 7 bases. This CDR3 contains 16 residues. After removal of 6 bases from V and 3 bases from J, the junction contained 14 bases not matched to a gene. Per the germline V gene, CDR1 is SEHNR and CDR2 is FQNEAQ (reference sequence).

A few counts support this clone. The J gene is TRBJ2-1, the V gene TRBV12-5; 12 positions agree with TRBD2. The CDR3 totals 15 residues. V shed 4 bases, J shed 13 bases, and the junction held 11 bases outside the gene matches. Germline V gives CDR1 LGHNT, CDR2 FRNRAP. Written as DNA, the CDR3 is TGTGCTAGTGGTTCACTAGCGGGAGGCCCAAACGAACAGTTCTTC. Translation: CASGSLAGGPNEQFF.

This clone was observed a handful of times. The chain uses TRBV7-3 and TRBJ2-1; TRBD2 aligns across 9 bases. The CDR3 contains 15 residues. J lost 6 bases, V lost 4 bases, and 7 bases had no gene match. Germline CDR1 is SGHTA and CDR2 is FQGTGA. CDR3 protein: CASSSLAGPGNEQFF. The CDR3 DNA is TGTGCCAGCAGCTCCCTAGCGGGGCCGGGCAATGAGCAGTTCTTC.